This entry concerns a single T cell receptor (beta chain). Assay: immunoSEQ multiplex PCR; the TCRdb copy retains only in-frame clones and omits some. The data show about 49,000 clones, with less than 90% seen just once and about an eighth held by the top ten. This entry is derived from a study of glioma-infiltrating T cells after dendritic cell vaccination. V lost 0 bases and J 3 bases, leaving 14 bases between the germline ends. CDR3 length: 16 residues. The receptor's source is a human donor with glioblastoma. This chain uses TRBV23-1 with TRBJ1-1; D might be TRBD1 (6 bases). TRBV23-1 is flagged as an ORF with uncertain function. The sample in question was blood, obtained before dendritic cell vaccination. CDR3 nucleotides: TGCGCCAGCAGTCAATCACCACAACAGGGTTACACTGAAGCTTTCTTT. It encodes CASSQSPQQGYTEAFF.